One and the same sample provided the 23 T cell receptor beta chains below, sequenced in a study of T cell repertoires in cytomegalovirus infection. In TCRdb, the reads were re-called with MiXCR into one record per CDR3 protein. The sample contains some 440,000 distinct CDR3 sequences, approximately 31% of which appear only once. The sample comprised PBMCs. All receptors come from a human donor in good health (CMV status not recorded). Some clones in this sample may be carry-over from other donors' samples.

The V call is TRBV5-6, the J call TRBJ1-5, with 7 bases matching TRBD1. Germline assignment: CDR1 SGHDT and CDR2 YYEEEE. The CDR3 runs to 14 residues. The junction had 8 bases not matched to a gene; V was cut back by 8 bases and J by 3 bases. The CDR3 protein is CARSQGGANQPQHF. The DNA for the CDR3 is TGTGCCAGAAGCCAGGGGGGGGCCAATCAGCCCCAGCATTTT.

Of note for this clonotype: One end of the junction is discordant with germline, which a read error may explain. V is TRBV5-4 and J is TRBJ2-3, with 11 bases aligning to TRBD1. Germline V CDR1 and CDR2: SGHNT, YYREEE (reference sequence). This CDR3 is 17 amino acids long. Here the CDR3 reads CASSLVGGQGASETQYF. The CDR3 region has the DNA TGTGCCAGCAGCTTGGTTGGCGGACAGGGGGCATCAGAGACGCAGTATTTT.

The chain couples TRBV28 to TRBJ2-3, with a tentative D call TRBD1 (6 bases). Between the trimmed V and J ends, which lost 6 bases and 3 bases, there was a span of 19 bases. CDR3 length equals 16 residues. Germline CDR1 reads MDHEN; CDR2 reads SYDVKM. The CDR3 region has the DNA TGTGCCAGCAGAACCTCTCAGGGGATCGGAACAGATACGCAGTATTTT. Translating gives CASRTSQGIGTDTQYF. The entire variable domain, with the rest obtained from reference TRBV28 and TRBJ2-3, is as follows: DVKVTQSSRYLVKRTGEKVFLECVQDMDHENMFWYRQDPGLGLRLIYFSYDVKMKEKGDIPEGYSVSREKKERFSLILESASTNQTSMYLCASRTSQGIGTDTQYFGPGTRLTVL.

The table lists this clonotype with a few counts. This sequence joins TRBV7-2 and TRBJ2-3, with 9 bases lining up with TRBD1. The V segment lost 5 bases and the J segment 3 bases; nucleotides outside the gene matches: 9. Germline V gene data show CDR1 as SGHTA and CDR2 as FQGNSA. This CDR3 is built from 16 residues. Here the CDR3 reads CASSVQGQGGTDTQYF. CDR3 sequence (DNA): TGTGCCAGCAGCGTACAGGGACAGGGTGGGACAGATACGCAGTATTTT.

The chain is built from TRBV20-1 and TRBJ2-3, with TRBD2 as a possible D gene (6 bases). The CDR3 contains 12 residues. Trimming cost V 3 bases and J 4 bases, with 8 bases left between them. CDR1 and CDR2 from the germline V gene are DFQATT and SNEGSKA (reference sequence). CDR3 nucleotides: TGCAGTGCTAGGCGGGGTCCAGATACGCAGTATTTT. Its protein product is CSARRGPDTQYF.

V is TRBV2 and J is TRBJ1-3, with D perhaps TRBD1 (5 bases). Per the germline V gene, CDR1 is SNHLY and CDR2 is FYNNEI. This CDR3 region has 17 residues. The V gene lost 5 bases and the J gene lost 8 bases, with 25 bases spanning the gap. Here the CDR3 reads CASSPTPPSRGPDTIYF. The CDR3 DNA reads TGTGCCAGCAGTCCTACCCCCCCCAGCCGGGGCCCGGACACCATATATTTT.

Concerning this clonotype itself: One junction end does not reproduce the germline sequence, and a read error may be involved. The chain uses TRBV28 and TRBJ1-1; D gene unclear. The CDR3 covers 15 residues. Germline values: CDR1 MDHEN, CDR2 SYDVKM. In DNA form, the CDR3 reads TGTGCCAGCATTTTATGGGCTGGAAGTGACACTGAAGCTTTCTTT. Its translation is CASILWAGSDTEAFF.

This clonotype has ten or more counts. The V and J genes are TRBV7-2 and TRBJ2-3, with D perhaps TRBD2 (6 bases). Germline V gene data show CDR1 as SGHTA and CDR2 as FQGNSA. The V end lost 5 bases, the J end lost 4 bases, and 16 bases lay between the germline ends. The CDR3 spans 15 residues. The CDR3 protein is CASSPGGRFADTQYF. CDR3 DNA: TGTGCCAGCAGCCCTGGGGGGAGGTTTGCAGATACGCAGTATTTT.

This clonotype was counted ten times or more. This chain uses TRBV7-2 with TRBJ1-1, with D unclear. Germline V gene data show CDR1 as SGHTA and CDR2 as FQGNSA. The V gene lost 4 bases and the J gene lost 0 bases, with 12 bases spanning the gap. This CDR3 has 15 amino acids. The CDR3 nucleotides read TGTGCCAGCAGCTCCTCGGGATCCATGAACACTGAAGCTTTCTTT. Translating it yields CASSSSGSMNTEAFF.

The chain links TRBV20-1 to TRBJ1-2; D remains ambiguous. Germline V CDR1 and CDR2: DFQATT, SNEGSKA (reference sequence). V dropped 5 bases and J dropped 0 bases, with 13 bases sitting between them. CDR3 length equals 14 residues. CDR3 sequence: CSAQRTETNYGYTF. CDR3 bases: TGCAGTGCTCAGCGAACGGAAACTAACTATGGCTACACCTTC.

This clonotype occurred once. Given a much more abundant clone one base away, this may be a read error. The conserved phenylalanine or tryptophan normally closing the CDR3 is absent here, so this likely arose from a read error. The chain uses TRBV7-3 and TRBJ2-7; TRBD2 matches 9 bases. There are 14 residues in the CDR3. The germline V gene has CDR1 SGHTA and CDR2 FQGTGA. Trimming at V came to 5 bases and at J to 0 bases, leaving 2 bases not matched to a gene. This CDR3 is CASSEAGGSYEQYL. Written as DNA, the CDR3 is TGTGCCAGCAGCGAAGCGGGGGGCTCCTACGAGCAGTACTTA.

On this clonotype: The germline gene is not matched at one end of the junction; a read error may be the cause. The rearrangement uses TRBV7-6 and TRBJ2-2; no clear D gene. CDR1 is SGHVS and CDR2 is FNYEAQ in the germline V gene. The CDR3 is made up of 14 amino acids. In DNA form, the CDR3 reads TGTTCCAGCAGCTTAACGGGGAACACCGGGGAGCTGTTTTTT. Its translation is CSSSLTGNTGELFF.

As for this clonotype: One end of the junction fails to match germline, which may point to a read error. The chain combines TRBV6-6 with TRBJ1-2; 8 nucleotides match TRBD1. The CDR3 is 16 amino acids. Looked up from germline, CDR1 is MNHNY and CDR2 is SVGAGI (reference sequence). The CDR3 region is CAISDQGAQRADGYTF. CDR3 in DNA: TGTGCCATCAGTGACCAGGGGGCGCAGCGCGCCGATGGCTACACCTTC.

The V gene is TRBV5-1, the J gene TRBJ2-1; tentative D call: TRBD1 (5 bases). The CDR3 length is 14 residues. CDR1 and CDR2 (germline): SGHRS, YFSETQ. Trimming shortened V by 0 bases and J by 5 bases, and 9 bases separated the two germline ends. DNA of the CDR3: TGCGCCAGCAGCTTGGTCAGGGCAAACAATGAGCAGTTCTTC. Amino acid sequence: CASSLVRANNEQFF.

The chain combines TRBV12-3 or TRBV12-4 with TRBJ2-7; D possibly corresponds to TRBD1 (5 bases). There are 14 residues in the CDR3. Trimming pared 6 bases from V and 5 bases from J, leaving 17 bases between. The CDR3 here is CASSSRSGSHEQYF. The CDR3, as DNA: TGTGCCAGCAGCTCTAGATCAGGGTCCCACGAGCAGTACTTC.

The sample holds many counts of this clonotype. The genes are TRBV6-1 and TRBJ1-6; 9 bases fit TRBD1. CDR1 and CDR2 (germline): MNHNS, SASEGT. This CDR3 has 16 residues. The V gene end was trimmed by 0 bases and the J gene end by 6 bases; junction bases not matched to a gene: 3. CDR3 amino acids: CASSEALGQGNSPLHF. Written as DNA, the CDR3 is TGTGCCAGCAGTGAAGCGCTGGGACAGGGTAATTCACCCCTCCACTTT.

This clonotype was observed a single time. The chain recombines TRBV2 with TRBJ2-2, with D unclear. Trimming took off 6 bases at V and 0 bases at J, with 11 bases between the two ends. CDR1 SNHLY and CDR2 FYNNEI come from the germline V gene. The CDR3 covers 15 residues. CDR3 sequence reads: CASRNKETNTGELFF. The CDR3 region has the DNA TGTGCCAGCAGAAACAAGGAAACGAACACCGGGGAGCTGTTTTTT. The full variable domain, its missing parts supplied by reference TRBV2 and TRBJ2-2, is EPEVTQTPSHQVTQMGQEVILRCVPISNHLYFYWYRQILGQKVEFLVSFYNNEISEKSEIFDDQFSVERPDGSNFTLKIRSTKLEDSAMYFCASRNKETNTGELFFGEGSRLTVL.

The gene calls are TRBV14 and TRBJ2-7, with D possibly called TRBD1 or TRBD2 (5 bases each). Germline V CDR1 and CDR2: SGHDN, FVKESK. Trimming took 2 bases from V and 2 from J, leaving 13 bases between them. The CDR3 has 15 amino acids. The DNA for the CDR3 is TGTGCCAGCAGCCAATGGGACCCTCCTCCCTACGAGCAGTACTTC. It translates to CASSQWDPPPYEQYF.

Ten or more counts support this clonotype. J is TRBJ2-7 and V is TRBV7-2; 16 nucleotides align to TRBD2. The CDR3 loop spans 19 amino acids. Germline V gene lookup returns CDR1 SGHTA and CDR2 FQGNSA. Losses at the gene ends were 4 bases for V and 2 bases for J; bases not matched to a gene: 11. The CDR3 reads CASSSTGTSGRGSPYEQYF. The DNA for the CDR3 is TGTGCCAGCAGCTCCACCGGGACTAGCGGGAGGGGGTCTCCCTACGAGCAGTACTTC.

This clonotype was counted a few times. This sequence joins TRBV28 and TRBJ1-3; weak D call: TRBD1 (5 bases). Germline V gene sequence: CDR1 MDHEN, CDR2 SYDVKM. V was clipped by 6 bases and J by 6 bases, with 18 bases between them. This CDR3 is built from 15 residues. The CDR3 DNA sequence: TGTGCCAGCAGCGACTGGGACCTCGGGGAAAACACCATATATTTT. Translating it yields CASSDWDLGENTIYF.

The sample holds a few counts of this clonotype. The chain employs TRBV23-1 and TRBJ1-5, with D maybe TRBD1 (6 bases). TRBV23-1 is noted as an ORF with a role that remains uncertain. The CDR3 spans 16 residues. Between the trimmed V and J ends, which lost 0 bases and 5 bases, there was a span of 14 bases. Written as DNA, the CDR3 is TGCGCCAGCAGTCAATCGTGTTACAGGGCGGATCAGCCCCAGCATTTT. Protein sequence: CASSQSCYRADQPQHF.

This rearrangement joins TRBV7-6 to TRBJ2-3, with 8 nucleotides matching TRBD2. Per germline, CDR1 SGHVS and CDR2 FNYEAQ. The CDR3 loop spans 15 amino acids. The V segment lost 3 bases and the J segment 4 bases; nucleotides outside the gene matches: 6. The DNA of the CDR3 is TGTGCCAGCAGCTTGGGCGGGGGGAAAGCAGATACGCAGTATTTT. It yields the protein CASSLGGGKADTQYF.

This clonotype was picked up a small number of times. The chain is built from TRBV20-1 and TRBJ1-5, with D unclear. Deletions cut 4 bases from V and 1 base from J, with 5 bases between. This CDR3 is built from 12 residues. CDR1 is DFQATT and CDR2 is SNEGSKA in the germline V gene (reference sequence). DNA for the CDR3: TGCAGTGCTAAGCTCAGCAATCAGCCCCAGCATTTT. Protein sequence: CSAKLSNQPQHF.